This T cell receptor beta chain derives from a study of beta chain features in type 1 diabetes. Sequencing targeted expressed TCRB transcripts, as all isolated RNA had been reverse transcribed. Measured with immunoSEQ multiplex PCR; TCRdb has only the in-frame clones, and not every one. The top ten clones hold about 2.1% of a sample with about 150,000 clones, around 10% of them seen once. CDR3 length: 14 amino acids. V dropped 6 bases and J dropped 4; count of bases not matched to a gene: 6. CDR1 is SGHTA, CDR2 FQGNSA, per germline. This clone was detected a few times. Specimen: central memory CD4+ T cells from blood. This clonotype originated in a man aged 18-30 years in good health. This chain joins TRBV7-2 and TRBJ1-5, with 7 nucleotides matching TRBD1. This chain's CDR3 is CASSSQGQNQPQHF. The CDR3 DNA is TGTGCCAGCAGTTCACAGGGGCAGAATCAGCCCCAGCATTTT.